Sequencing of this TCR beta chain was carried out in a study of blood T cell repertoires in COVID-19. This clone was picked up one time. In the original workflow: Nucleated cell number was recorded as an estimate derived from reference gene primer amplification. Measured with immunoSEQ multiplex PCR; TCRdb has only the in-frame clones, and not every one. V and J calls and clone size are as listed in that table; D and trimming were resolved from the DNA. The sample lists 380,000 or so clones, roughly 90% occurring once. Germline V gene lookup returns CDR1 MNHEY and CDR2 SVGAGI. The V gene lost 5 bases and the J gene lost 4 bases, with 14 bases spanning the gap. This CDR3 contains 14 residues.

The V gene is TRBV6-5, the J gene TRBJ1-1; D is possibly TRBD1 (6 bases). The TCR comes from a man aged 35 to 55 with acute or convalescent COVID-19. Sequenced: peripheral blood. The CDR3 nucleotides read TGTGCCAGCAGTACACCAACAGGGCTCACTGAAGCTTTCTTT. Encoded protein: CASSTPTGLTEAFF.